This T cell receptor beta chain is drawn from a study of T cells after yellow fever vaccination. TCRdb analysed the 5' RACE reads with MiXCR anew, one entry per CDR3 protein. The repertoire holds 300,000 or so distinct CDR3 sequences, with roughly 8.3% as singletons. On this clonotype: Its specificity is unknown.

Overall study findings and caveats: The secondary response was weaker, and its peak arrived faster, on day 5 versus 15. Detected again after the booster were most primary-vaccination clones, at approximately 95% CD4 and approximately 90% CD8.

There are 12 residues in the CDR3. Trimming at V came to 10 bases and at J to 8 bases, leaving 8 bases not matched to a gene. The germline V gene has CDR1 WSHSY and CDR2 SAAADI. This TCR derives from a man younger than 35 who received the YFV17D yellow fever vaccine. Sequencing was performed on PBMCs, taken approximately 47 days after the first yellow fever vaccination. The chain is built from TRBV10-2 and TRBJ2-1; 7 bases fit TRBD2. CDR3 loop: CATTLGGDEQFF. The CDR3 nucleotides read TGCGCCACCACGCTGGGGGGGGATGAGCAGTTCTTC.